The 10 T cell receptor beta chains given below trace back to one sample, sequenced in a study of CXCR3-negative and CXCR3-positive naive CD8 T cells. The authors made the TRB cDNA libraries by 5' RACE using UMI labels. TCRdb reprocessed the 5' RACE reads and keeps a single row for each CDR3 protein, giving no DNA. Recorded for this sample: approximately 6,100 distinct CDR3 sequences. The specimen was naive CXCR3- CD8+ T cells from blood. Described subset: CD45RO-CCR7+CD27+CD95- naive CD8+ T cells lacking CXCR3 (TNR3-). These TCRs come from a human donor in good health. Some clones in this sample may be carry-over from other donors' samples.

The CDR3 reads CASGSFPDTQYF. V and J are TRBV12-5 and TRBJ2-3. Germline loops: CDR1 LGHNT, CDR2 FRNRAP. The CDR3 runs to 12 residues.

The chain employs TRBV10-3 and TRBJ1-5. The CDR3 has 14 amino acids. The germline V gene encodes CDR1 ENHRY and CDR2 SYGVKD. The CDR3 spells CAISESLGNQPQHF.

The chain links TRBV3-1 to TRBJ2-7. The CDR3 loop spans 16 amino acids. Germline V CDR1 and CDR2: LGHDT, YNNKEL (reference sequence). The CDR3 sequence: CASSQEAGLNPYEQYF.

By frequency, this clonotype registers medium-sized. The CDR3 reads CSARDQGQAGNQPQHF. The genes are TRBV20-1 and TRBJ1-5; as DNA is missing, the TRBD1 call by TCRdb cannot be tested. The CDR3 runs 16 residues. Germline assignment: CDR1 DFQATT and CDR2 SNEGSKA (reference sequence).

This clonotype is identified as medium-sized from frequency. V and J are TRBV9 and TRBJ1-1. The length of the CDR3 is 14 residues. Germline CDR1 reads SGDLS; CDR2 reads YYNGEE. CDR3 amino acids: CASSREGRNTEAFF.

In terms of frequency, this clonotype is medium-sized. This rearrangement joins TRBV5-1 to TRBJ1-5. Germline values: CDR1 SGHRS, CDR2 YFSETQ. The CDR3 totals 15 residues. The chain's CDR3 is CASSLGETSNQPQHF.

This rearrangement joins TRBV25-1 to TRBJ1-2. Germline loops: CDR1 MGHDK, CDR2 SYGVNS. CDR3 length equals 12 residues. The CDR3 here is CASSESNYGYTF.

This sequence joins TRBV20-1 and TRBJ2-7; TCRdb designates TRBD1, a call that cannot be tested without DNA. The germline gives CDR1 DFQATT, CDR2 SNEGSKA (reference sequence). This CDR3 spans 14 amino acids. CDR3 in amino acids: CSARGTGRAYEQYF.

V and J are TRBV12-3 or TRBV12-4 and TRBJ1-1; TCRdb's D call, TRBD1, is unchecked because there is no DNA. The CDR3 sequence is 15 residues long. The CDR3: CASSPPLVSNTEAFF.

The chain links TRBV6-5 to TRBJ2-1; there is no DNA to check the TCRdb D call of TRBD1. There are 14 residues in the CDR3. Germline CDR1 is MNHEY and CDR2 is SVGAGI. Here the CDR3 reads CASTGTGGRGEQFF.